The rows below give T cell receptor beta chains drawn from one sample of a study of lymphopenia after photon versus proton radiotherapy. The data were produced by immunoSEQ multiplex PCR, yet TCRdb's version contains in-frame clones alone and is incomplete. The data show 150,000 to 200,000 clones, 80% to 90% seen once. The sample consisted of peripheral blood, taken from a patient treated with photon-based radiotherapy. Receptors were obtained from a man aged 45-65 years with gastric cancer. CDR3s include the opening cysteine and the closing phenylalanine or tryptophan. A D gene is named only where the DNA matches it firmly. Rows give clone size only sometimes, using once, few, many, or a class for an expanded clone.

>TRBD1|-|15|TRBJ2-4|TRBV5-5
TGTGCCAGCAGCGTTTCTCCGACAGGGGTGAACATTCAGTACTTC
CASSVSPTGVNIQYF
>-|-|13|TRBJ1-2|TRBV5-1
TGCGCCAGCAGCTTGGGCCAGAACTATGGCTACACCTTC
CASSLGQNYGYTF
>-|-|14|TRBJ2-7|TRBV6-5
TGTGCCAGCAAGTTGGATCACTCTACCGGCGAGCAGTACTTC
CASKLDHSTGEQYF
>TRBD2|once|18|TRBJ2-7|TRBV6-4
TGTGCCAGCAGTGACTCGAATAGACTAGCGGGGGGCTCCTACGAGCAGTACTTC
CASSDSNRLAGGSYEQYF
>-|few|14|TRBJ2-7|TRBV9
TGTGCCAGCAGCCCCCTCGGACAGTCCTACGAGCAGTACTTC
CASSPLGQSYEQYF
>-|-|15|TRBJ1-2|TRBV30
TGTGCCTGGAGTGAGGTTTGGGGGGGATTAGGTGGCTACACCTTC
CAWSEVWGGLGGYTF
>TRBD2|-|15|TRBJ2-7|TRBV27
TGTGCCAGCAGTTATCAACTAGCGGCCCCCTACGAGCAGTACTTC
CASSYQLAAPYEQYF
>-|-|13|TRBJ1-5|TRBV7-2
TGTGCCAGCAGCTTAGGATTGGTTCAGCCCCAGCATTTT
CASSLGLVQPQHF
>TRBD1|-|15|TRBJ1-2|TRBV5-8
TGTGCCAGCAGCTTGGAGGGGACAGCCGGCGGGGGCTACACCTTC
CASSLEGTAGGGYTF
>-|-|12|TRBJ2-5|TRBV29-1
TGCAGCGTTCCTTCCAGAGGGGAGACCCAGTACTTC
CSVPSRGETQYF
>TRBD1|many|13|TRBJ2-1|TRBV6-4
TGTGCCAGCGGGACAGGGGACCCCAGTGAGCAGTTCTTC
CASGTGDPSEQFF
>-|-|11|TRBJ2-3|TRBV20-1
TGCAGTTCCCAGGGTGAGGATACGCAGTATTTT
CSSQGEDTQYF
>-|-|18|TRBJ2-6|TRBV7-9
TGTGCCAGCAGCTCGAGAGGGGCGTTTACCTCTGGGGCCAACGTCCTGACTTTC
CASSSRGAFTSGANVLTF
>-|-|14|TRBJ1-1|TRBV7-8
TGTGCCAGCAGCCCGAGTCACGGGGACACTGAAGCTTTCTTT
CASSPSHGDTEAFF
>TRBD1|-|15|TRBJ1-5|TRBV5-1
TGCGCCAGCAGCTTGGCGGGACAGCGCAATCAGCCCCAGCATTTT
CASSLAGQRNQPQHF
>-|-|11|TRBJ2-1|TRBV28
TGTGCCAGCAGTTCGAACAATGAGCAGTTCTTC
CASSSNNEQFF
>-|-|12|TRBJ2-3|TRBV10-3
TGTGCCATCAGCAGGGAAGCAGATACGCAGTATTTT
CAISREADTQYF
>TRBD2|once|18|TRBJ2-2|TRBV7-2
TGTGCCAGCAGCTTATCCGGACTAGCGGGAGGGAACACCGGGGAGCTGTTTTTT
CASSLSGLAGGNTGELFF
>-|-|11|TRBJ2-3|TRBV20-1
TGCAGTGCTCAAGGGGGAGATACGCAGTATTTT
CSAQGGDTQYF
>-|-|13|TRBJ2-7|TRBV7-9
TGTGCCAGCAGCGCACGACAGGCTCTCGAGCAGTACTTC
CASSARQALEQYF
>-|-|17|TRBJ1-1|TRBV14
TGTGCCAGCAGCCAAGATTGGGGGCGAAAGGTGAACACTGAAGCTTTCTTT
CASSQDWGRKVNTEAFF
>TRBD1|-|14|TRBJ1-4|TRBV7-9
TGTGCCAGCAGCTGGGGGACAGAGAATGAAAAACTGTTTTTT
CASSWGTENEKLFF
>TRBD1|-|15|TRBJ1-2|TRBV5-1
TGCGCCAGCAGCTTGGGGACAGGGACTTCGGGCGGCTACACCTTC
CASSLGTGTSGGYTF
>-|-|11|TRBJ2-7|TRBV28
TGTGCCAGCACAGAATCCTACGAGCAGTACTTC
CASTESYEQYF
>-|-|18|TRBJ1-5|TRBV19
TGTGCCAGTAGTCCCCCCGGAAGGAGGCAGTCTAGCAATCAGCCCCAGCATTTT
CASSPPGRRQSSNQPQHF
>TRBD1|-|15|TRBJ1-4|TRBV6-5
TGTGCCAGCAGTTACTCGGGACAGGTTAATGAAAAACTGTTTTTT
CASSYSGQVNEKLFF
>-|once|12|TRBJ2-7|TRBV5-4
TGTGCCAGCAGCTTAGGGGGGTGGGAGCAGTACTTC
CASSLGGWEQYF
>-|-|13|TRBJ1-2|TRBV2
TGTGCCAGCAGGGGGGGGCCTAACTATGGCTACACCTTC
CASRGGPNYGYTF
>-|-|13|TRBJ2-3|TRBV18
TGTGCCAGCTCCCTCCCGGGGGCAGATACGCAGTATTTT
CASSLPGADTQYF
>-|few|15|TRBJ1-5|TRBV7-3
TGTGCCAGCAGGCACGAGGGGGAGCCTAATCAGCCCCAGCATTTT
CASRHEGEPNQPQHF
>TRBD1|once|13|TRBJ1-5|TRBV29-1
TGCAGCGTTTCGGACAGGGTAGGTCAGCCCCAGCATTTT
CSVSDRVGQPQHF
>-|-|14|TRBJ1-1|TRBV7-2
TGTGCCAGCAGCTCCGGGTCCTCGAACACTGAAGCTTTCTTT
CASSSGSSNTEAFF
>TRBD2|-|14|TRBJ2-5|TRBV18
TGTGCCAGCTCACAAGGGACTAGCCCTGAGACCCAGTACTTC
CASSQGTSPETQYF
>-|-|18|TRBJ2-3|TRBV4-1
TGCGCCAGCAGCCAAGCCGAAGGGGGGACGGAGAGCACAGATACGCAGTATTTT
CASSQAEGGTESTDTQYF
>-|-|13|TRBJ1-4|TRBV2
TGTGCCAGCACAGTGGACATAAATGAAAAACTGTTTTTT
CASTVDINEKLFF
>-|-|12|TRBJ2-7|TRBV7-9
TGTGCCAGCAGCTCACAGCTCTACGAGCAGTACTTC
CASSSQLYEQYF
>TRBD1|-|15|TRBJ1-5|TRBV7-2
TGTGCCAGCAGCGTCGGGACAGGGGTGGGACAGCCCCAGCATTTT
CASSVGTGVGQPQHF
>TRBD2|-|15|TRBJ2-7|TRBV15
TGTGCCACCAGCAGAGATCTAGCGGTGGCCTACGAGCAGTACTTC
CATSRDLAVAYEQYF
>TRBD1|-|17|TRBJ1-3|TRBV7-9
TGTGCCAGCAGCTCCACAACGTCCCGGGACAGGGGAAACACCATATATTTT
CASSSTTSRDRGNTIYF
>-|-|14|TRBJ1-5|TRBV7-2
TGTGCCAGCAGCTTAGGCGGACAGCCTCAGCCCCAGCATTTT
CASSLGGQPQPQHF
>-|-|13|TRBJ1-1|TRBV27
TGTGCCAGCAGTTTAAGGCAGAACACTGAAGCTTTCTTT
CASSLRQNTEAFF
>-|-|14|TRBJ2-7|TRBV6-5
TGTGCCAGCAGACCCGGGGAAATCGGGTACGAGCAGTACTTC
CASRPGEIGYEQYF
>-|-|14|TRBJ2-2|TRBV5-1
TGCGCCAGCAGCGTATCAGGGAGGACCGGGGAGCTGTTTTTT
CASSVSGRTGELFF
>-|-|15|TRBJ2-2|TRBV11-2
TGTGCCAGCAGCTTAGTTCCTTTGAACACCGGGGAGCTGTTTTTT
CASSLVPLNTGELFF
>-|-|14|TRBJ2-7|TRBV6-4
TGTGCCAGCAGTGACGGTGCGATTTCCTACGAGCAGTACTTC
CASSDGAISYEQYF
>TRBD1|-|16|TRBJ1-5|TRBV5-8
TGTGCCAGCAGCTCCGACAGGGGGCGTAGCAATCAGCCCCAGCATTTT
CASSSDRGRSNQPQHF
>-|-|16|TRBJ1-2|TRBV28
TGTGCCAGCAGTTCCCAGGGGTGGGGAGCTAACTATGGCTACACCTTC
CASSSQGWGANYGYTF